Sequencing of this TCR beta chain was carried out in a study of blood T cell repertoires in COVID-19. Study summary: T cells, B-cell-depleted T cells, or PBMCs provided the cDNA or gDNA that served as material.

Original data processing: Reference gene primer amplification gave estimated nucleated cell counts. TCRdb keeps only in-frame clones here, not all; method: immunoSEQ multiplex PCR. V and J calls and clone size are given by that table; D and trimming were obtained from the DNA. This sample has around 81,000 clones, with roughly 86% found just once. This CDR3 spans 16 amino acids. V shed 5 bases and J 6 bases; nucleotides not matched to a gene: 10. The germline V gene has CDR1 SGHTA and CDR2 FQGNSA. The sequence was collected from a man between 65 and 85 years old with acute or convalescent COVID-19. V is TRBV7-2 and J is TRBJ2-1; 10 nucleotides agree with TRBD2. Sequencing was done on a sample of peripheral blood. As DNA, the CDR3 is TGTGCCAGCAGCCCCGCCCTAGCGGGAGTGAGCAATGAGCAGTTCTTC. Encoded protein: CASSPALAGVSNEQFF.